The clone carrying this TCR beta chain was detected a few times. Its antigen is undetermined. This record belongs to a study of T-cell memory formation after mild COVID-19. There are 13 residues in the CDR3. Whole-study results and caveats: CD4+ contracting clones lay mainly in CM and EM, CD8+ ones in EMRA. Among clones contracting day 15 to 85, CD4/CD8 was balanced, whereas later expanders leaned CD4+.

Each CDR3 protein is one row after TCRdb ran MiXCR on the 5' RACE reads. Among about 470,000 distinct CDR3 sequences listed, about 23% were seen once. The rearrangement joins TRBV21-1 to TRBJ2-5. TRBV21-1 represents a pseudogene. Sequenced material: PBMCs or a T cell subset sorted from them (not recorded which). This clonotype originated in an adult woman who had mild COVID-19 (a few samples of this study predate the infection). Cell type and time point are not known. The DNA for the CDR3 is TGTGCCAGCTTGCAAAGGGGCAGGGAGACCCAGTACTTC. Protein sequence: CASLQRGRETQYF.